This entry concerns a single T cell receptor (beta chain). TCRdb keeps only in-frame clones here, not all; method: immunoSEQ multiplex PCR. The data hold around 20,000 clones, with around 90% observed a single time. This sample is drawn from a study of T cell clones after liver transplantation. The length of the CDR3 is 12 residues. The germline V gene encodes CDR1 LNHDA and CDR2 SQIVND (reference sequence). Deletions cut 6 bases from V and 6 bases from J, with 11 bases between. This chain uses TRBV19 with TRBJ1-1; TRBD1 is a possible D gene (6 bases). Sequenced material: CD8+ T cells from blood, taken before liver transplant. The TCR sequence derives from a human donor who received a liver transplant. DNA for the CDR3: TGTGCCAGTAGCGCTAACAGGGCTGAAGCTTTCTTT. Translation gives CASSANRAEAFF. Together with reference TRBV19 and TRBJ1-1, the CDR3 gives the full variable domain: DGGITQSPKYLFRKEGQNVTLSCEQNLNHDAMYWYRQDPGQGLRLIYYSQIVNDFQKGDIAEGYSVSREKKESFPLTVTSAQKNPTAFYLCASSANRAEAFFGQGTRLTVV.